This entry lists 16 T cell receptor beta chains sequenced from one sample in a study of T cells in Graves' hyperthyroidism and ophthalmopathy. Authors of the study amplified TCR beta CDR3 regions from RNA transcripts. During a first-round RT-PCR of the TCR CDR3, the HTBI primer set was used. TCRdb analysed the multiplex PCR reads with MiXCR anew, one entry per CDR3 protein. The sample has 500,000 to 600,000 distinct CDR3 sequences, 20% seen once. The sample consisted of blood. Receptors were obtained from a man in his forties with Graves' ophthalmopathy.

This clonotype was counted only a few times. The chain recombines TRBV28 with TRBJ1-4; TRBD1 matches at 8 bases. Germline CDR1 MDHEN, CDR2 SYDVKM. Trimming cost V 10 bases and J 0 bases; bases outside gene matches: 13. This CDR3 is 17 amino acids long. CDR3: CATTRTGILPTNEKLFF. The CDR3 region has the DNA TGTGCCACCACACGGACAGGGATACTCCCAACTAATGAAAAACTGTTTTTT. The full variable domain, in which reference TRBV28 and TRBJ1-4 provide the parts outside the CDR3, is DVKVTQSSRYLVKRTGEKVFLECVQDMDHENMFWYRQDPGLGLRLIYFSYDVKMKEKGDIPEGYSVSREKKERFSLILESASTNQTSMYLCATTRTGILPTNEKLFFGSGTQLSVL.

This clonotype was counted only a few times. The chain couples TRBV7-2 to TRBJ2-5; a possible D gene is TRBD2 (6 bases). CDR1 is SGHTA, CDR2 FQGNSA, per germline. Trimming removed 5 bases at V and 2 bases at J, with 18 bases between. The CDR3 loop spans 16 amino acids. CDR3 residues: CASSLGGAKGQETQYF. CDR3 bases: TGTGCCAGCAGCCTGGGGGGAGCAAAGGGGCAAGAGACCCAGTACTTC.

This clonotype was detected many times. The chain joins TRBV4-2 to TRBJ1-1; D possibly corresponds to TRBD1 (5 bases). CDR3 size: 18 residues. Trimming removed 1 base at V and 3 bases at J, with 21 bases between. The germline V gene encodes CDR1 LGHNA and CDR2 YNFKEQ. CDR3 loop: CASSQARGRRTGDTEAFF. CDR3 in DNA: TGTGCCAGCAGCCAAGCACGGGGCCGGCGGACCGGAGACACTGAAGCTTTCTTT.

This clonotype was observed at least ten times. The V call is TRBV28, the J call TRBJ1-6, with D hard to call. Trimming removed 5 bases from V and 9 bases from J, with 20 bases in between. Germline V lookup: CDR1 MDHEN, CDR2 SYDVKM. The length of the CDR3 is 16 residues. The DNA for the CDR3 is TGTGCCAGCAGTCCCCCCCGACACTGGCGACGTTCACCCCTCCACTTT. The encoded protein is CASSPPRHWRRSPLHF.

This clonotype has a handful of counts. J is TRBJ2-5 and V is TRBV5-1; D is perhaps TRBD1 or TRBD2 (6 bases each). The CDR3 covers 14 residues. Trimming left V 0 bases short and J 1 base short, with 7 bases between. Germline V gene data show CDR1 as SGHRS and CDR2 as YFSETQ. The CDR3 DNA reads as TGCGCCAGCAGCTTGGGGGGGGCCCAAGAGACCCAGTACTTC. As protein: CASSLGGAQETQYF.

This clonotype was detected ten times or more. V is TRBV18 and J is TRBJ1-1, with D tentatively TRBD1 (5 bases). The CDR3 loop spans 13 amino acids. The germline V and J ends were trimmed by 4 bases and 3 bases, with 9 bases remaining between them. The V gene's germline CDR1 is KGHSH and CDR2 LQKENI. The CDR3 DNA is TGTGCCAGCTCACGAGGGGTCGACACTGAAGCTTTCTTT. Amino acids: CASSRGVDTEAFF.

As for this clonotype: The junction does not match germline at one end; this may be a read error. The chain employs TRBV9 and TRBJ1-2; D is unresolved. The CDR3 consists of 14 residues. Germline V gene sequence: CDR1 SGDLS, CDR2 YYNGEE. The CDR3 protein is CASTVGWPDDGYTF. The CDR3 bases are TGTGCCAGCACCGTAGGTTGGCCCGACGACGGCTACACCTTC.

This clonotype showed up many times. J is TRBJ2-1 and V is TRBV2, with D uncertain. Trimming removed 8 bases at V and 8 bases at J, with 10 bases between. The V gene's germline CDR1 is SNHLY and CDR2 FYNNEI. This CDR3 region has 11 residues. In DNA form, the CDR3 reads TGTGCCAGCTCGGTTCTCTATGAGCAGTTCTTC. This encodes CASSVLYEQFF.

This chain links TRBV20-1 with TRBJ1-5; tentatively, D is TRBD1 (5 bases). Germline V gene data show CDR1 as DFQATT and CDR2 as SNEGSKA (reference sequence). This CDR3 has 15 amino acids. The V gene lost 0 bases and the J gene lost 4 bases, with 13 bases spanning the gap. For the CDR3, the DNA is TGCAGTGCTAGAGATTCATCAAGGGGAAATCAGCCCCAGCATTTT. Encoded protein: CSARDSSRGNQPQHF.

The rearrangement links TRBV7-9 to TRBJ2-3, with a tentative D call TRBD2 (6 bases). V lost 6 bases, J lost 2 bases, and 15 bases lay in between. The V gene's germline CDR1 is SEHNR and CDR2 FQNEAQ (reference sequence). The CDR3 runs to 15 residues. The CDR3 region has the DNA TGTGCCAGCAGTACCTACGGGAGTGACACAGATACGCAGTATTTT. This encodes CASSTYGSDTDTQYF.

A remark on this clonotype: Because the CDR3's place on the DNA is in doubt, the DNA is left out and the CDR3 is given as listed by TCRdb. The genes are TRBV7-9 and TRBJ2-7; TRBD2, the table's D call, was not compared with the DNA. From its first to its last residue, the CDR3 has 21 amino acids. Germline-derived CDR1 and CDR2 are SEHNR and FQNEAQ (reference sequence). CDR3 residues: CASSFYICSAGGARTSYEQYF.

This clonotype was observed a few times. This sequence joins TRBV2 and TRBJ2-1; D unclear. V lost 2 bases and J lost 0, with 8 bases in between. The CDR3 covers 15 residues. The germline gives CDR1 SNHLY, CDR2 FYNNEI. CDR3 sequence reads: CASSEPGFSYNEQFF. Written as DNA, the CDR3 is TGTGCCAGCAGTGAACCAGGTTTCTCCTACAATGAGCAGTTCTTC.

The chain carries TRBV3-1 and TRBJ1-1, with D perhaps matching TRBD1 (6 bases). The CDR3 spans 13 residues. The germline V and J ends were trimmed by 1 base and 4 bases, with 7 bases remaining between them. From germline, CDR1 is LGHDT and CDR2 YNNKEL (reference sequence). Written as DNA, the CDR3 is TGTGCCAGCAGCCAAGGGGGGCTCACTGAAGCTTTCTTT. Translation: CASSQGGLTEAFF.

This clonotype was picked up a small number of times. The rearrangement uses TRBV15 and TRBJ2-3; D uncertain. CDR3 length: 13 residues. Deletions cut 4 bases from V and 3 bases from J, with 8 bases between. The germline CDR1 and CDR2 sequences are LNHNV and YYDKDF (reference sequence). CDR3 coding DNA: TGTGCCACCAGCATACCCGGAACAGATACGCAGTATTTT. Protein sequence: CATSIPGTDTQYF.

This clonotype was counted only a few times. This sequence joins TRBV3-1 and TRBJ2-1; 12 nucleotides align to TRBD1. The trim removed 4 bases at V and 9 bases at J, leaving 7 bases unmatched. From germline, CDR1 is LGHDT and CDR2 YNNKEL (reference sequence). This CDR3 has 15 residues. As DNA, the CDR3 is TGTGCCAGCAGCCGAACGGGACAGGGGGCGAGTGAGCAGTTCTTC. Protein: CASSRTGQGASEQFF.

V usage is TRBV7-9 and J usage is TRBJ1-1; D unresolved. Germline V CDR1 and CDR2: SEHNR, FQNEAQ (reference sequence). Trimming pared 5 bases from V and 1 base from J, leaving 11 bases between. This CDR3 contains 14 residues. CDR3 in DNA: TGTGCCAGCAGCACGGACGGTAAGAACACTGAAGCTTTCTTT. It codes for CASSTDGKNTEAFF.